The 15 T cell receptor beta chains below come from one sample, sequenced in a study of blood T cell repertoires in COVID-19. The method was immunoSEQ multiplex PCR; TCRdb's version includes in-frame clones alone and lacks a portion of them. The table includes about 140,000 clones, 80% to 85% detected once. The sequenced material came from peripheral blood. These receptors were taken from a man aged 25 to 40 with COVID-19, enrolled during active disease.

DNA of the CDR3: TGCAGCGTTGAGTCTTCCTACGAGCAGTACTTC. Amino acid sequence: CSVESSYEQYF. V is TRBV29-1 and J is TRBJ2-7; D ambiguous. V shed 3 bases and J shed 1 base, with 4 bases lying between them. The CDR3 is 11 residues long. CDR1 and CDR2 (germline): SQVTM, ANQGSEA.

The chain recombines TRBV11-1 with TRBJ1-1; D is uncertain. V shed 4 bases and J shed 4 bases, with 7 bases lying between them. This CDR3 has 12 amino acids. Germline CDR1 reads SGHAT; CDR2 reads FQDESV (reference sequence). CDR3 in amino acids: CASSSGITEAFF. DNA for the CDR3: TGTGCCAGCAGCTCAGGAATCACTGAAGCTTTCTTT.

The V gene is TRBV19, the J gene TRBJ2-7; possible D gene TRBD1, 5 bases. CDR3 length equals 12 residues. Germline V gene lookup returns CDR1 LNHDA and CDR2 SQIVND (reference sequence). V was pared by 3 bases and J by 8 bases, with 11 bases between. The CDR3 coding sequence is TGTGCCAGTAGTATCGAGCAGGGAAAGCAGTACTTC. Its protein is CASSIEQGKQYF.

V usage is TRBV7-9 and J usage is TRBJ2-5, with a weak D call TRBD2 (5 bases). Germline V gene lookup returns CDR1 SEHNR and CDR2 FQNEAQ (reference sequence). V was clipped by 2 bases and J by 3 bases, with 25 bases between them. This CDR3 spans 19 amino acids. The CDR3 is CASSLFGVNAGLRKETQYF. The CDR3 DNA follows: TGTGCCAGCAGCTTATTCGGGGTTAACGCTGGTTTAAGGAAAGAGACCCAGTACTTC.

This sequence joins TRBV24-1 and TRBJ2-1, with TRBD2 matching over 8 bases. J lost 10 bases, V lost 3 bases, and 10 bases had no gene match. Germline V gene lookup returns CDR1 KGHDR and CDR2 SFDVKD. The CDR3 runs to 15 residues. The CDR3 here is CATSDPRGGAQEQFF. The CDR3, as DNA: TGTGCCACCAGTGATCCCCGGGGGGGGGCGCAGGAGCAGTTCTTC.

Here the CDR3 DNA reads TGTGCCAGCAGCGCGCGGGAGGGCCTGGGAGAGACCCAGTACTTC. It is translated as CASSAREGLGETQYF. The V call is TRBV9, the J call TRBJ2-5; 9 nucleotides agree with TRBD2. V gave up 3 bases and J gave up 4 bases; unmatched junction bases: 7. The germline V gene encodes CDR1 SGDLS and CDR2 YYNGEE. CDR3 size: 15 residues.

This clone has only a few counts. The chain uses TRBV6-5 and TRBJ1-1; no clear D gene. The CDR3 contains 15 residues. Germline assignment: CDR1 MNHEY and CDR2 SVGAGI. The V gene lost 7 bases and the J gene lost 4 bases, with 19 bases spanning the gap. CDR3 nucleotide sequence: TGTGCCAGCATGAGTCTCCTACGGGGAGCCACTGAAGCTTTCTTT. Its translation is CASMSLLRGATEAFF.

Comment on this clone: The junction shows a germline mismatch at one end, possibly a read error. The rearrangement links TRBV7-8 to TRBJ2-2; 7 bases line up with TRBD2. Germline lookup yields CDR1 SGHVS and CDR2 FQNEAQ. CDR3 size: 17 residues. The CDR3 here is CASSSIRLAPKTGELFF. In DNA, the CDR3 is TGTGCCAGCAGCTCCATCAGACTAGCACCGAAGACCGGGGAGCTGTTTTTT.

The rearrangement joins TRBV30 to TRBJ2-7; the match to TRBD1 covers 9 bases. The V gene's germline CDR1 is GTSNPN and CDR2 SVGIG (reference sequence). CDR3 length equals 14 residues. J lost 3 bases, V lost 3 bases, and 6 bases had no gene match. CDR3 sequence reads: CAWRGQGGGYEQYF. The CDR3 DNA follows: TGTGCCTGGAGGGGACAGGGTGGAGGCTACGAGCAGTACTTC.

V is TRBV4-1 and J is TRBJ1-5, with TRBD1 identical over 7 bases. The CDR3 runs 18 residues. J gave up 5 bases and V 0 bases, and 13 bases lay outside the gene matches. CDR1 is MGHRA and CDR2 is YSYEKL in the germline V gene. For the CDR3, the DNA is TGCGCCAGCAGCCAAGAGCAACAGGGGTTCACTGCGGATCAGCCCCAGCATTTT. Protein: CASSQEQQGFTADQPQHF.

The chain uses TRBV4-1 and TRBJ2-1; 7 bases map to TRBD1. The CDR3 runs to 15 residues. Trimming at V came to 2 bases and at J to 6 bases, leaving 7 bases not matched to a gene. The germline gives CDR1 MGHRA, CDR2 YSYEKL. The CDR3 loop is CASSQSNRGFNEQFF. In DNA form, the CDR3 reads TGCGCCAGCAGCCAATCCAACAGGGGATTCAATGAGCAGTTCTTC.

The chain has TRBV20-1 and TRBJ2-7; D is unresolved. CDR1 DFQATT and CDR2 SNEGSKA come from the germline V gene (reference sequence). CDR3 length: 11 residues. V lost 1 base to trimming and J lost 3 bases, with 4 bases between them. The CDR3 loop reads CSARAGYEQYF. DNA of the CDR3: TGCAGTGCTAGAGCGGGCTACGAGCAGTACTTC.

This clone showed up just once. The CDR3 DNA reads TGTGCCTGGAGTGTACAACCGGGGAGGACTGAAGCTTTCTTT. This gives the protein CAWSVQPGRTEAFF. The chain joins TRBV30 to TRBJ1-1; D not certain. Germline CDR1 and CDR2: GTSNPN and SVGIG (reference sequence). This CDR3 is 14 amino acids long. Trimming took off 0 bases at V and 5 bases at J, with 13 bases between the two ends. Full variable domain (outside the CDR3, taken from reference TRBV30 and TRBJ1-1): SQTIHQWPATLVQPVGSPLSLECTVEGTSNPNLYWYRQAAGRGLQLLFYSVGIGQISSEVPQNLSASRPQDRQFILSSKKLLLSDSGFYLCAWSVQPGRTEAFFGQGTRLTVV.

The chain recombines TRBV28 with TRBJ2-7, with TRBD1 matching 7 bases. V was clipped by 6 bases and J by 3 bases; unmatched bases: 5. The V gene's germline CDR1 is MDHEN and CDR2 SYDVKM. This CDR3 contains 13 residues. The CDR3 loop is CASRKGQHYEQYF. CDR3 DNA sequence: TGTGCCAGCAGAAAGGGACAGCACTACGAGCAGTACTTC.

This clone was seen more than once but under ten times. The chain has TRBV7-6 and TRBJ1-1; D perhaps matches TRBD1 (6 bases). The CDR3 sequence is 13 residues long. Germline V lookup: CDR1 SGHVS, CDR2 FNYEAQ. V was clipped by 5 bases and J by 3 bases, with 10 bases between them. CDR3: CASSLGQYTEAFF. CDR3 bases: TGTGCCAGCAGCCTAGGACAGTACACTGAAGCTTTCTTT.